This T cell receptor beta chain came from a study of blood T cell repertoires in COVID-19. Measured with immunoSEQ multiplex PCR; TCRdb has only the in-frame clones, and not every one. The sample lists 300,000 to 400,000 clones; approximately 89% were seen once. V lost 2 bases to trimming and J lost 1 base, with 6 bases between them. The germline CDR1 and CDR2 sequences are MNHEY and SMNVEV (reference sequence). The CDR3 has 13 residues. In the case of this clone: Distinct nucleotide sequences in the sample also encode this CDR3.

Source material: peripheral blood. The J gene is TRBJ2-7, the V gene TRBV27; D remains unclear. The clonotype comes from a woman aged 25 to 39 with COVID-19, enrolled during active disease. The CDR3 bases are TGTGCCAGCAGTTTAGGGCAGTCCTACGAGCAGTACTTC. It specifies CASSLGQSYEQYF.